The present entry profiles one T cell receptor (beta chain) with its context. Assay: immunoSEQ multiplex PCR; the TCRdb copy retains only in-frame clones and omits some. Of some 700,000 clones detected, 80% to 90% appear once; the ten largest clones hold roughly 0.01%. This sample stems from a study of shared T cell receptors in the human thymus. The V segment lost 5 bases and the J segment 10 bases; nucleotides outside the gene matches: 20. This CDR3 comprises 18 residues. Looked up from germline, CDR1 is SGHAT and CDR2 is FQNNGV. This same sample was also taken into another study, of human thymus T cells. From that second work: Corrective surgery for congenital heart defects was being performed on the healthy Finnish infants who were the donors. In corrective heart surgery, resections were taken, and these provided the thymus tissue. Thymic and blood repertoires seemed to favor certain V and J genes. Related work showed strongly overlapping thymic repertoires across unrelated individuals.

This clonotype was obtained from a girl under three years old with a congenital heart defect. The rearrangement links TRBV11-2 to TRBJ2-5, with 12 bases identical to TRBD2. Sequencing input: thymocytes. CDR3 sequence (DNA): TGTGCCAGCAGCCCAAGGAGGGCCCTAGCGGGGGGGCCGAAGGACCAGTACTTC. This translates into CASSPRRALAGGPKDQYF.